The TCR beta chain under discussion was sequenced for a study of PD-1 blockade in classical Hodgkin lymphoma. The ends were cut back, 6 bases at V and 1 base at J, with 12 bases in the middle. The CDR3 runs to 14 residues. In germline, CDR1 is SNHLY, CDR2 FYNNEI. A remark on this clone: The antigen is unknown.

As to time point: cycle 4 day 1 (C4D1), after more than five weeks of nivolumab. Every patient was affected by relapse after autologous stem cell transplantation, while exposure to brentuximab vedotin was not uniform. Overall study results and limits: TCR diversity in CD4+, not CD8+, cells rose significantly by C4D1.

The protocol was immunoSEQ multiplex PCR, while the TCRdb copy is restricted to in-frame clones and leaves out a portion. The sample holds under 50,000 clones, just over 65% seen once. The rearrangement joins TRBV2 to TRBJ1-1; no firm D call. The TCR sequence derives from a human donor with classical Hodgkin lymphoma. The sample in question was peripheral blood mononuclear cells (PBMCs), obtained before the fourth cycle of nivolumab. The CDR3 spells CASRSASGNTEAFF. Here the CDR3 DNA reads TGTGCCAGCAGAAGCGCCTCGGGGAACACTGAAGCTTTCTTT.